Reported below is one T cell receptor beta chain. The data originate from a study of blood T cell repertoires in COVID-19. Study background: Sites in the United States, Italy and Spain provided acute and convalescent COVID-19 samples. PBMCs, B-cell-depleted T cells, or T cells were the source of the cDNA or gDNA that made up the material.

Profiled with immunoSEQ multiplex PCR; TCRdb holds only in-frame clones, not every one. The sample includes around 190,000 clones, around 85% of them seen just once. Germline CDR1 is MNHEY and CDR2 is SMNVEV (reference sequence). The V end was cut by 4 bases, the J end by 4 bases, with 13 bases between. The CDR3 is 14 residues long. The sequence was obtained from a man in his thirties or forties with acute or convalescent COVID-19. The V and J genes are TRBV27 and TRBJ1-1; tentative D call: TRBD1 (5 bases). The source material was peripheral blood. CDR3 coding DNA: TGTGCCAGCAGTTACAAGGGGCTGGGCACTGAAGCTTTCTTT. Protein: CASSYKGLGTEAFF.